The clone carrying this T cell receptor (beta chain) was seen a single time. What it recognizes is unknown. The data are from a study of T cell responses to AZD1222 COVID-19 vaccine. CDR1 is MNHEY and CDR2 is SVGEGT in the germline V gene. V dropped 2 bases and J dropped 5; count of bases not matched to a gene: 4. This CDR3 is 16 amino acids long. Here immunoSEQ multiplex PCR was the method, and the copy in TCRdb shows in-frame clones only, minus some. The sample holds 90,000 to 120,000 clones, about 85% seen once. Points from the study as a whole: Donor demographics were predominantly white British with a female majority; clonal diversity may be underestimated.

The chain has TRBV6-2 or TRBV6-3 and TRBJ2-2, with 11 bases matching TRBD1. The input for sequencing was peripheral blood, taken 28 days after the second AZD1222 dose. This receptor was taken from an adult who received the AZD1222 COVID-19 vaccine. This CDR3 is CASSYTGTGGTGELFF. The CDR3 DNA reads TGTGCCAGCAGTTACACAGGGACAGGGGGTACCGGGGAGCTGTTTTTT.